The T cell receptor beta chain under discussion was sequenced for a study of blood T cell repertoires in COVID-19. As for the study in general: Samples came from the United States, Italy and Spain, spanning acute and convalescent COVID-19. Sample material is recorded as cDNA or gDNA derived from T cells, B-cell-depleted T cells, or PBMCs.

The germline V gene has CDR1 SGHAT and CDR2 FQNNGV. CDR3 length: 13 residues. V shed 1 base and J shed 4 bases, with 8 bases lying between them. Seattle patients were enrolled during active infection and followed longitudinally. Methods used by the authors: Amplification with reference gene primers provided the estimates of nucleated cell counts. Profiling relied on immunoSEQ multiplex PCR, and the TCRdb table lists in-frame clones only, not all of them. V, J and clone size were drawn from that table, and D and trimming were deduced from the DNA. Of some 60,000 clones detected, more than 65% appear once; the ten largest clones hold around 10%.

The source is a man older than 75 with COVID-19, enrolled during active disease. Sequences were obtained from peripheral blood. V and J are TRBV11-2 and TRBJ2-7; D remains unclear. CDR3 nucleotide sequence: TGTGCCAGCAGCTTAGCCCCTAGGTACGAGCAGTACTTC. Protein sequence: CASSLAPRYEQYF.